A single sample is the source of the 9 T cell receptor beta chains below, sequenced in a study of CD8 T cells in Susac syndrome. Random hexamers primed reverse transcription of about 0.45 to 1 ug RNA. TCRdb passed the immunoSEQ multiplex PCR reads through MiXCR, listing each CDR3 protein once. The sample yields 150,000 to 160,000 distinct CDR3 sequences, approximately 94% seen once. Sequenced sample: CD8+ T cells from PBMCs. The receptors here all came from a human donor with multiple sclerosis.

The V gene is TRBV12-5, the J gene TRBJ2-7; D possibly corresponds to TRBD1 (6 bases). The CDR3 extends over 14 amino acids. Trimming pared 3 bases from V and 3 bases from J, leaving 12 bases between. Germline values: CDR1 LGHNT, CDR2 FRNRAP. The CDR3 DNA is TGTGCTAGTGGTTTAGCGACAGGAGACTACGAGCAGTACTTC. It codes for CASGLATGDYEQYF.

This chain links TRBV6-1 with TRBJ1-1; no firm D call. The germline V gene encodes CDR1 MNHNS and CDR2 SASEGT. V dropped 4 bases and J dropped 1 base, with 7 bases sitting between them. This CDR3 is built from 13 residues. The CDR3 is CASSASENTEAFF. The CDR3, as DNA: TGTGCCAGCAGTGCCTCCGAGAACACTGAAGCTTTCTTT.

The CDR3 is CASSVDSQNIQYF. For the CDR3, the DNA is TGTGCCAGCAGCGTAGACAGTCAAAACATTCAGTACTTC. V usage is TRBV9 and J usage is TRBJ2-4; D is unclear. The CDR3 is made up of 13 amino acids. CDR1 and CDR2 from the germline V gene are SGDLS and YYNGEE. V lost 0 bases, J lost 5 bases, and 6 bases lay in between.

The chain links TRBV9 to TRBJ2-3; a possible D gene is TRBD1 (6 bases). V lost 4 bases and J 1 base, leaving 16 bases between the germline ends. This CDR3 spans 16 amino acids. Germline CDR1 and CDR2: SGDLS and YYNGEE. CDR3 DNA sequence: TGTGCCAGCAGCTTAAACCAGGGGTGGGGCACAGATACGCAGTATTTT. Encoded protein: CASSLNQGWGTDTQYF.

This clonotype was found once. This chain connects TRBV7-6 to TRBJ2-5; TRBD1 aligns across 7 bases. Germline V gene data show CDR1 as SGHVS and CDR2 as FNYEAQ. This CDR3 contains 19 residues. The V segment lost 2 bases and the J segment 4 bases; nucleotides outside the gene matches: 19. CDR3 protein: CASSLLTPKTGTWGETQYF. CDR3 nucleotides: TGTGCCAGCAGCTTACTCACCCCTAAGACAGGGACATGGGGAGAGACCCAGTACTTC.

The genes are TRBV27 and TRBJ1-1; D is ambiguous. Trimming shortened V by 5 bases and J by 5 bases, and 9 bases separated the two germline ends. The CDR3 totals 12 residues. Germline-derived CDR1 and CDR2 are MNHEY and SMNVEV (reference sequence). CDR3 amino acids: CASSQHGTEAFF. CDR3 DNA sequence: TGTGCCAGCAGTCAACATGGGACTGAAGCTTTCTTT.

The V gene is TRBV6-2 or TRBV6-3, the J gene TRBJ2-1; 15 nucleotides align to TRBD2. With V trimmed by 6 bases and J by 12 bases, 6 bases remained unmatched. Germline CDR1 reads MNHEY; CDR2 reads SVGEGT. The CDR3 spans 14 residues. CDR3 in amino acids: CASRGTSGGPGQFF. The CDR3 DNA sequence: TGTGCCAGCAGGGGGACTAGCGGGGGGCCCGGGCAGTTCTTC.

The chain employs TRBV20-1 and TRBJ2-7; D could derive from TRBD1 or TRBD2 (5 bases each). The CDR3 loop spans 14 amino acids. Germline V CDR1 and CDR2: DFQATT, SNEGSKA (reference sequence). Trimming cost V 1 base and J 2 bases, with 12 bases left between them. The CDR3 DNA follows: TGCAGTGCTAGAGTAGGACTGGGGGCCTACGAGCAGTACTTC. This sequence encodes CSARVGLGAYEQYF.

V gene TRBV29-1 combines with J gene TRBJ2-7; 7 bases match TRBD1. The CDR3 contains 12 residues. Germline V gives CDR1 SQVTM, CDR2 ANQGSEA. V lost 4 bases, J lost 2 bases, and 2 bases stayed unmatched. The CDR3 sequence is CSVGDRTYEQYF. CDR3 DNA sequence: TGCAGCGTTGGGGACAGAACCTACGAGCAGTACTTC.